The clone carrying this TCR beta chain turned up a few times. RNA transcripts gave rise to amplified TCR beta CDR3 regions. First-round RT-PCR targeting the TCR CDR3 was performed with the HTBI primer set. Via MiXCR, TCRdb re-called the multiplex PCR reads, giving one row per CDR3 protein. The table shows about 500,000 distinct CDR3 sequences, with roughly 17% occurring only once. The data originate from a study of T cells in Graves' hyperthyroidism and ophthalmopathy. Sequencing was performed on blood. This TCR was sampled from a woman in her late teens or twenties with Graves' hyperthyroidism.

DNA for the CDR3: TGTGCCATCAGTGAAGGCGCCGGGAAGTTGGGGGAAAAACTGTTTTTT. The encoded protein is CAISEGAGKLGEKLFF. The J gene is TRBJ1-4, the V gene TRBV10-3; no definite D call. The V and J ends lost 3 bases and 8 bases respectively, with 19 bases between them. The length of the CDR3 is 16 residues. Per the germline V gene, CDR1 is ENHRY and CDR2 is SYGVKD.